This entry lists 21 T cell receptor beta chains sequenced from one sample in a study of STAT3 mutations in large granular lymphocyte leukemia. Whole-study findings and limits: Every T-LGLL patient had at least one immunodominant TCRbeta clonotype.

Their target antigens are unknown. Assay used: immunoSEQ multiplex PCR; TCRdb lists only in-frame clones, some missing. The sample lists about 10,000 clones, 50% to 60% occurring once. Material: peripheral blood mononuclear cells. Receptor source: a boy between 10 and 17 years old with T-cell large granular lymphocyte leukemia. Some clones in this sample may be carry-over from other donors' samples.

This CDR3 is CASSLRTGRPVWRYYTF. The CDR3, as DNA: TGTGCCAGCAGCTTGAGGACAGGGCGCCCCGTTTGGAGGTACTACACCTTC. The chain combines TRBV5-4 with TRBJ1-2; 8 nucleotides agree with TRBD1. There are 17 residues in the CDR3. Germline CDR1 is SGHNT and CDR2 is YYREEE (reference sequence). With 1 base clipped from V and 10 bases from J, the junction kept 18 bases outside the gene matches.

The rearrangement uses TRBV5-1 and TRBJ1-1, with 7 bases lining up with TRBD1. Germline CDR1 and CDR2: SGHRS and YFSETQ. The length of the CDR3 is 14 residues. J gave up 7 bases and V 1 base, and 7 bases lay outside the gene matches. CDR3 DNA: TGCGCCAGCAGCTTGTGGACAGGAGCCTATGAAGCTTTCTTT. This sequence encodes CASSLWTGAYEAFF.

The rearrangement links TRBV6-6 to TRBJ1-4; D is uncertain. Germline CDR1 MNHNY, CDR2 SVGAGI (reference sequence). This CDR3 spans 13 amino acids. The ends were cut back, 2 bases at V and 7 bases at J, with 8 bases in the middle. The CDR3 nucleotides read TGTGCCAGCAGTTACGCGGAGGGTGAAAAACTGTTTTTT. Encoded protein: CASSYAEGEKLFF.

This clone has just a few counts. The chain has TRBV7-9 and TRBJ2-3, with D tentatively TRBD2 (6 bases). V lost 2 bases, J lost 4 bases, and 13 bases lay in between. Per the germline V gene, CDR1 is SEHNR and CDR2 is FQNEAQ (reference sequence). The length of the CDR3 is 15 residues. CDR3 sequence reads: CASSLMASASDTQYF. The CDR3 DNA follows: TGTGCCAGCAGCTTAATGGCTAGCGCTTCAGATACGCAGTATTTT.

The J gene is TRBJ1-5, the V gene TRBV5-6; unclear D gene. The CDR3 runs 15 residues. Germline CDR1 SGHDT, CDR2 YYEEEE. V lost 4 bases to trimming and J lost 4 bases, with 15 bases between them. CDR3: CASSPAGAQNQPQHF. Written as DNA, the CDR3 is TGTGCCAGCAGCCCCGCAGGCGCGCAAAATCAGCCCCAGCATTTT.

The rearrangement uses TRBV27 and TRBJ1-2; D is unresolved. CDR3 length: 14 amino acids. V was trimmed by 2 bases and J by 5 bases, leaving 12 bases between them. Germline assignment: CDR1 MNHEY and CDR2 SMNVEV (reference sequence). CDR3 region: CASSLDGKNYGYTF. The CDR3 DNA sequence: TGTGCCAGCAGTTTAGATGGAAAAAATTATGGCTACACCTTC.

There are a few counts of this clone. This chain connects TRBV30 to TRBJ1-1; the D is unclear. V was pared by 3 bases and J by 2 bases, with 10 bases between. This CDR3 region has 13 residues. Germline loops: CDR1 GTSNPN, CDR2 SVGIG (reference sequence). CDR3 DNA sequence: TGTGCCTGGAGAGTACAGATTAACACTGAAGCTTTCTTT. It translates to CAWRVQINTEAFF.

V usage is TRBV7-9 and J usage is TRBJ1-2; 7 positions agree with TRBD1. V was pared by 4 bases and J by 0 bases, with 11 bases of the junction left unmatched. The CDR3 consists of 17 residues. Germline V gene lookup returns CDR1 SEHNR and CDR2 FQNEAQ (reference sequence). The CDR3 nucleotides read TGTGCCAGCAGCTCAGGGTTGGAGGGGGCGGCTAACTATGGCTACACCTTC. It yields the protein CASSSGLEGAANYGYTF. The full variable domain, rest sourced from reference TRBV7-9 and TRBJ1-2, is DTGVSQNPRHKITKRGQNVTFRCDPISEHNRLYWYRQTLGQGPEFLTYFQNEAQLEKSRLLSDRFSAERPKGSFSTLEIQRTEQGDSAMYLCASSSGLEGAANYGYTFGSGTRLTVV.

V gene TRBV29-1 combines with J gene TRBJ2-7, with 8 bases that match TRBD1. This CDR3 has 13 residues. The germline V gene encodes CDR1 SQVTM and CDR2 ANQGSEA. V was clipped by 4 bases and J by 3 bases; unmatched bases: 5. CDR3 sequence: CSVGLGQGYEQYF. The CDR3 DNA reads as TGCAGCGTTGGGCTAGGACAGGGCTACGAGCAGTACTTC.

The rearrangement links TRBV4-3 to TRBJ1-2, with D possibly matching TRBD1 (5 bases). V was shortened by 0 bases and J by 4 bases, with 12 bases between the two germline ends. In germline, CDR1 is LGHNA, CDR2 YSLEER. The CDR3 covers 15 residues. CDR3: CASSQEFDRSYGYTF. For the CDR3, the DNA is TGCGCCAGCAGCCAAGAATTCGACAGATCCTATGGCTACACCTTC.

The chain is built from TRBV5-1 and TRBJ1-1; D may be TRBD1 (5 bases). The V end lost 4 bases, the J end lost 4 bases, and 11 bases lay between the germline ends. The germline V gene encodes CDR1 SGHRS and CDR2 YFSETQ. The CDR3 has 13 residues. The DNA for the CDR3 is TGCGCCAGCAGCCCGGGGGGGACCACTGAAGCTTTCTTT. This encodes CASSPGGTTEAFF. The whole variable domain, filled in from reference TRBV5-1 and TRBJ1-1, reads KAGVTQTPRYLIKTRGQQVTLSCSPISGHRSVSWYQQTPGQGLQFLFEYFSETQRNKGNFPGRFSGRQFSNSRSEMNVSTLELGDSALYLCASSPGGTTEAFFGQGTRLTVV.

This clone is medium-sized (0.01 to 0.1%) by share. This chain connects TRBV29-1 to TRBJ1-5; 7 bases align to TRBD1. Germline V gene data show CDR1 as SQVTM and CDR2 as ANQGSEA. This CDR3 has 13 residues. V shed 4 bases and J 6 bases; nucleotides not matched to a gene: 6. The CDR3 sequence is CSVGGGRTQPQHF. Here the CDR3 DNA reads TGCAGCGTTGGAGGGGGCCGCACTCAGCCCCAGCATTTT.

The chain combines TRBV5-1 with TRBJ2-1, with 10 bases that match TRBD2. Germline assignment: CDR1 SGHRS and CDR2 YFSETQ. The CDR3 totals 17 residues. V lost 3 bases, J lost 4 bases, and 10 bases stayed unmatched. Here the CDR3 reads CASSSTLAGGRYNEQFF. The CDR3 DNA reads TGCGCCAGCAGCTCCACCTTAGCGGGAGGACGGTACAATGAGCAGTTCTTC. Drawing the rest from reference TRBV5-1 and TRBJ2-1, the complete variable domain is KAGVTQTPRYLIKTRGQQVTLSCSPISGHRSVSWYQQTPGQGLQFLFEYFSETQRNKGNFPGRFSGRQFSNSRSEMNVSTLELGDSALYLCASSSTLAGGRYNEQFFGPGTRLTVL.

This clone was picked up a small number of times. Written as DNA, the CDR3 is TGTGCCAGCAGCTTAACGGGAGCCTCCTACGAGCAGTACTTC. Translating it yields CASSLTGASYEQYF. The chain employs TRBV5-4 and TRBJ2-7; D perhaps matches TRBD2 (6 bases). CDR1 and CDR2 (germline): SGHNT, YYREEE (reference sequence). This CDR3 has 14 residues. Trimming removed 2 bases at V and 0 bases at J, with 9 bases between.

The CDR3 DNA is TGTGCCATCAGTGACGGGAATCAGCCCCAGCATTTT. It yields the protein CAISDGNQPQHF. This chain links TRBV10-3 with TRBJ1-5; D is unclear. The CDR3 length is 12 residues. Germline lookup yields CDR1 ENHRY and CDR2 SYGVKD. V was pared by 3 bases and J by 4 bases, with 4 bases between.

The chain combines TRBV28 with TRBJ2-7; no reliable D call. Trimming removed 4 bases from V and 2 bases from J, with 24 bases in between. Germline V gene lookup returns CDR1 MDHEN and CDR2 SYDVKM. CDR3 length: 18 amino acids. The CDR3 here is CASSSNLFGSFKPYEQYF. CDR3 coding DNA: TGTGCCAGCAGTTCGAACCTGTTTGGGTCGTTTAAGCCCTACGAGCAGTACTTC. Full variable domain (remainder filled in from reference TRBV28 and TRBJ2-7): DVKVTQSSRYLVKRTGEKVFLECVQDMDHENMFWYRQDPGLGLRLIYFSYDVKMKEKGDIPEGYSVSREKKERFSLILESASTNQTSMYLCASSSNLFGSFKPYEQYFGPGTRLTVT.

The chain is built from TRBV6-6 and TRBJ2-1; no reliable D call. The germline V gene encodes CDR1 MNHNY and CDR2 SVGAGI (reference sequence). The CDR3 is made up of 13 amino acids. Trimming pared 5 bases from V and 6 bases from J, leaving 11 bases between. The CDR3 DNA sequence: TGTGCCAGCAGTCACGGACGTCTCAATGAGCAGTTCTTC. Encoded protein: CASSHGRLNEQFF.

This clone has a handful of counts. The V call is TRBV30, the J call TRBJ2-4; 10 bases fit TRBD2. With 4 bases clipped from V and 2 bases from J, the junction kept 11 bases outside the gene matches. The CDR3 totals 17 residues. Germline loops: CDR1 GTSNPN, CDR2 SVGIG (reference sequence). CDR3 nucleotides: TGTGCCTGGACCCGAGGAAAGACTAGCGGGCCCAAAAACATTCAGTACTTC. Translated: CAWTRGKTSGPKNIQYF.

The chain recombines TRBV23-1 with TRBJ2-7, with D possibly being TRBD2 (5 bases). TRBV23-1 is an open reading frame whose function is uncertain. Trimming shortened V by 0 bases and J by 0 bases, and 18 bases separated the two germline ends. This CDR3 region has 18 residues. The chain's CDR3 is CASSQSECEGLSSYEQYF. The DNA for the CDR3 is TGCGCCAGCAGTCAATCGGAGTGCGAGGGTTTGAGCTCCTACGAGCAGTACTTC.

The chain carries TRBV5-4 and TRBJ1-1; 10 bases match TRBD1. Trimming at V came to 4 bases and at J to 0 bases, leaving 3 bases not matched to a gene. The CDR3 has 15 amino acids. The germline gives CDR1 SGHNT, CDR2 YYREEE (reference sequence). CDR3 residues: CASSPGTGVNTEAFF. Here the CDR3 DNA reads TGTGCCAGCAGCCCTGGGACAGGGGTGAACACTGAAGCTTTCTTT.

The rearrangement uses TRBV7-9 and TRBJ2-1; possibly TRBD1 or TRBD2 for D (5 bases each). CDR1 SEHNR and CDR2 FQNEAQ come from the germline V gene (reference sequence). This CDR3 has 15 amino acids. The V and J ends lost 1 base and 2 bases respectively, with 9 bases between them. DNA for the CDR3: TGTGCCAGCAGCTTAGAGGTGGGGGCCTACAATGAGCAGTTCTTC. Amino acids: CASSLEVGAYNEQFF.